One and the same sample provided the 27 T cell receptor beta chains below, sequenced in a study of PD-1 blockade in mismatch repair-deficient tumors. Clones were sequenced by immunoSEQ multiplex PCR, and TCRdb holds only the in-frame ones, with some missing. The sample lists roughly 53,000 clones; around 82% were seen once. The material sequenced was peripheral blood, taken 4 weeks after starting pembrolizumab. These receptors were collected from an adult with mismatch repair-deficient cancer.

The chain recombines TRBV2 with TRBJ1-3; 11 nucleotides match TRBD1. This CDR3 has 17 residues. V gave up 2 bases and J gave up 0 bases; unmatched junction bases: 3. Germline CDR1 SNHLY, CDR2 FYNNEI. The CDR3 region is CASSESGTGGSGNTIYF. The CDR3 coding sequence is TGTGCCAGCAGTGAATCAGGGACAGGGGGCTCTGGAAACACCATATATTTT.

The V and J genes are TRBV4-1 and TRBJ2-1; D unclear. Germline V CDR1 and CDR2: MGHRA, YSYEKL. Trimming stripped 1 base from V and 4 bases from J, with 5 bases between. This CDR3 region has 13 residues. The CDR3 loop is CASSQGPYNEQFF. CDR3 coding DNA: TGCGCCAGCAGCCAAGGGCCGTACAATGAGCAGTTCTTC.

The chain is built from TRBV15 and TRBJ2-1, with D perhaps matching TRBD2 (7 bases). The CDR3 has 13 residues. V dropped 8 bases and J dropped 5 bases, with 13 bases sitting between them. The germline V gene has CDR1 LNHNV and CDR2 YYDKDF (reference sequence). The CDR3 region is CATGRGANNEQFF. The CDR3 DNA reads as TGTGCCACCGGCCGGGGGGCAAACAATGAGCAGTTCTTC.

The chain combines TRBV6-1 with TRBJ1-5, with TRBD1 matching 9 bases. V shed 3 bases, J shed 4 bases, and the junction held 4 bases outside the gene matches. Germline-derived CDR1 and CDR2 are MNHNS and SASEGT. This CDR3 has 15 amino acids. CDR3 sequence (DNA): TGTGCCAGCAGTGATGGGACAGGGTGGAATCAGCCCCAGCATTTT. Protein: CASSDGTGWNQPQHF.

The V call is TRBV5-4, the J call TRBJ1-3; D is uncertain. Germline V CDR1 and CDR2: SGHNT, YYREEE (reference sequence). The CDR3 loop spans 12 amino acids. V gave up 4 bases and J gave up 3 bases, with 5 bases separating them. The CDR3 DNA sequence: TGTGCCAGCAGCGGGGATGGAAACACCATATATTTT. This encodes CASSGDGNTIYF. Supplemented by reference TRBV5-4 and TRBJ1-3, the full variable domain reads ETGVTQSPTHLIKTRGQQVTLRCSSQSGHNTVSWYQQALGQGPQFIFQYYREEENGRGNFPPRFSGLQFPNYSSELNVNALELDDSALYLCASSGDGNTIYFGEGSWLTVV.

The genes are TRBV11-2 and TRBJ2-5; D assignment may be TRBD1 or TRBD2 (6 bases each). Trimming took off 1 base at V and 5 bases at J, with 11 bases between the two ends. The length of the CDR3 is 14 residues. CDR1 is SGHAT, CDR2 FQNNGV, per germline. The CDR3 spells CASSLVTGGETQYF. CDR3 nucleotides: TGTGCCAGCAGCTTAGTCACCGGGGGCGAGACCCAGTACTTC.

The chain couples TRBV4-2 to TRBJ2-5, with D possibly being TRBD1 or TRBD2 (5 bases each). The length of the CDR3 is 14 residues. CDR1 is LGHNA and CDR2 is YNFKEQ in the germline V gene. Trimming shortened V by 1 base and J by 4 bases, and 10 bases separated the two germline ends. The CDR3 region is CASSQAGTGETQYF. The CDR3 DNA is TGTGCCAGCAGCCAAGCTGGGACCGGAGAGACCCAGTACTTC.

The sample holds a few counts of this clone. The chain is built from TRBV5-5 and TRBJ2-1, with 8 bases matching TRBD1. This CDR3 region has 15 residues. V was pared by 0 bases and J by 6 bases, with 5 bases of the junction left unmatched. In germline, CDR1 is SGHKS, CDR2 YYEKEE (reference sequence). CDR3 DNA: TGTGCCAGCAGCTTGGAACAGGGGGACCTCAATGAGCAGTTCTTC. Translation gives CASSLEQGDLNEQFF.

The rearrangement uses TRBV11-2 and TRBJ1-2; D not resolved. V was shortened by 1 base and J by 7 bases, with 4 bases between the two germline ends. Germline lookup yields CDR1 SGHAT and CDR2 FQNNGV. CDR3 length equals 11 residues. This CDR3 is CASSLGVGYTF. The CDR3 DNA reads TGTGCCAGCAGCTTAGGGGTTGGCTACACCTTC.

The chain couples TRBV5-6 to TRBJ1-4, with D unresolved. Germline CDR1 and CDR2: SGHDT and YYEEEE. The CDR3 sequence is 14 residues long. V lost 2 bases to trimming and J lost 5 bases, with 10 bases between them. This chain's CDR3 is CASSFGRVNEKLFF. The CDR3 DNA reads TGTGCCAGCAGCTTCGGACGGGTAAATGAAAAACTGTTTTTT.

The rearrangement uses TRBV5-1 and TRBJ2-5; 11 bases line up with TRBD2. CDR3 length: 17 amino acids. V gave up 3 bases and J gave up 1 base; unmatched junction bases: 8. CDR1 and CDR2 (germline): SGHRS, YFSETQ. Here the CDR3 reads CASSWGELAGVQETQYF. CDR3 bases: TGCGCCAGCAGCTGGGGGGAACTAGCGGGAGTCCAAGAGACCCAGTACTTC. Filled out from reference TRBV5-1 and TRBJ2-5, the complete variable domain reads KAGVTQTPRYLIKTRGQQVTLSCSPISGHRSVSWYQQTPGQGLQFLFEYFSETQRNKGNFPGRFSGRQFSNSRSEMNVSTLELGDSALYLCASSWGELAGVQETQYFGPGTRLLVL.

CDR3 residues: CASSPPIAGGYEQYF. CDR3 nucleotide sequence: TGTGCCAGCTCACCACCGATAGCCGGAGGTTACGAGCAGTACTTC. The V and J genes are TRBV18 and TRBJ2-7; D might be TRBD2 (5 bases). CDR1 KGHSH and CDR2 LQKENI come from the germline V gene. Between the trimmed V and J ends, which lost 0 bases and 4 bases, there was a span of 13 bases. The CDR3 is 15 amino acids. The whole variable domain, filled in from reference TRBV18 and TRBJ2-7, reads NAGVMQNPRHLVRRRGQEARLRCSPMKGHSHVYWYRQLPEEGLKFMVYLQKENIIDESGMPKERFSAEFPKEGPSILRIQQVVRGDSAAYFCASSPPIAGGYEQYFGPGTRLTVT.

This clone was recorded once. The J gene is TRBJ1-1, the V gene TRBV11-3; possible D gene TRBD1, 5 bases. Germline CDR1 and CDR2: SGHNT and YENEEA. The CDR3 loop spans 15 amino acids. The ends were cut back, 1 base at V and 0 bases at J, with 9 bases in the middle. CDR3 DNA: TGTGCCAGCAGCTTAGCTCAGGGCTTGAACACTGAAGCTTTCTTT. Its protein is CASSLAQGLNTEAFF.

The CDR3 sequence is CASSLERGPGELFF. The CDR3 coding sequence is TGTGCCAGCAGCTTGGAAAGGGGGCCCGGGGAGCTGTTTTTT. V gene TRBV5-4 combines with J gene TRBJ2-2; 7 bases match TRBD1. There are 14 residues in the CDR3. In germline, CDR1 is SGHNT, CDR2 YYREEE (reference sequence). Trimming took 0 bases from V and 6 from J; bases not matched to a gene: 2.

V is TRBV14 and J is TRBJ1-2; tentative D call: TRBD1 (5 bases). V lost 0 bases and J lost 8, with 25 bases in between. Germline loops: CDR1 SGHDN, CDR2 FVKESK. The CDR3 sequence is 18 residues long. The CDR3 coding sequence is TGTGCCAGCAGCCAAGATAGCTTTCAGGCAGAAATAAGGGGCGGCTACACCTTC. As protein: CASSQDSFQAEIRGGYTF.

This clone was seen a handful of times. This sequence joins TRBV5-1 and TRBJ2-1; the D is unclear. Germline V CDR1 and CDR2: SGHRS, YFSETQ. Trimming removed 0 bases at V and 0 bases at J, with 7 bases between. The CDR3 length is 15 residues. CDR3 region: CASSLGASSYNEQFF. Here the CDR3 DNA reads TGCGCCAGCAGCTTGGGTGCGAGCTCCTACAATGAGCAGTTCTTC. Drawing the rest from reference TRBV5-1 and TRBJ2-1, the complete variable domain is KAGVTQTPRYLIKTRGQQVTLSCSPISGHRSVSWYQQTPGQGLQFLFEYFSETQRNKGNFPGRFSGRQFSNSRSEMNVSTLELGDSALYLCASSLGASSYNEQFFGPGTRLTVL.

The chain combines TRBV6-5 with TRBJ2-1, with D tentatively TRBD2 (6 bases). Germline-derived CDR1 and CDR2 are MNHEY and SVGAGI. The CDR3 covers 15 residues. The V gene lost 2 bases and the J gene lost 4 bases, with 12 bases spanning the gap. Written as DNA, the CDR3 is TGTGCCAGCAGTTACGACGGGACTGCATACAATGAGCAGTTCTTC. Translation gives CASSYDGTAYNEQFF.

The chain recombines TRBV5-8 with TRBJ1-1; D possibly corresponds to TRBD1 (6 bases). The CDR3 is made up of 15 amino acids. Trimming stripped 5 bases from V and 1 base from J, with 15 bases between. Germline-derived CDR1 and CDR2 are SGHTS and YDEGEE. CDR3 DNA sequence: TGTGCCAGCAGGGGAGCAGGGGCCCCGAACACTGAAGCTTTCTTT. Amino acids: CASRGAGAPNTEAFF.

The gene calls are TRBV4-1 and TRBJ2-3; D is unclear. This CDR3 is built from 15 residues. The V and J ends lost 1 base and 2 bases respectively, with 10 bases between them. Germline V gene lookup returns CDR1 MGHRA and CDR2 YSYEKL. In DNA, the CDR3 is TGCGCCAGCAGCCAAGTGAGCGCTAACACAGATACGCAGTATTTT. Protein: CASSQVSANTDTQYF.

V and J are TRBV6-4 and TRBJ2-1; 10 bases are a match to TRBD2. V lost 3 bases to trimming and J lost 3 bases; unmatched junction nucleotides: 5. The CDR3 consists of 16 residues. Germline lookup yields CDR1 MRHNA and CDR2 SNTAGT. The CDR3 DNA sequence: TGTGCCAGCAGTGATACTAGCGGGGAAAGCTACAATGAGCAGTTCTTC. Amino acids: CASSDTSGESYNEQFF.

The chain recombines TRBV7-6 with TRBJ2-5, with a tentative D call TRBD2 (6 bases). The CDR3 consists of 14 residues. Trimming removed 5 bases at V and 5 bases at J, with 15 bases between. Germline V gene sequence: CDR1 SGHVS, CDR2 FNYEAQ. The CDR3 protein is CASSPRGAGETQYF. The CDR3 DNA reads TGTGCCAGCAGCCCCCGCGGGGCCGGGGAGACCCAGTACTTC.

The V call is TRBV23-1, the J call TRBJ2-7; 9 bases map to TRBD1. TRBV23-1 is recorded as an ORF, its role being uncertain. The CDR3 consists of 17 residues. Trimming removed 0 bases from V and 5 bases from J; junction bases left unmatched: 11. The CDR3 spells CASSQSRGTGPIDEQYF. CDR3 bases: TGCGCCAGCAGTCAATCAAGGGGGACAGGGCCTATCGACGAGCAGTACTTC.

The V and J genes are TRBV7-9 and TRBJ1-1; D gene uncertain. Deletions cut 5 bases from V and 1 base from J, with 14 bases between. CDR1 is SEHNR, CDR2 FQNEAQ, per germline (reference sequence). The length of the CDR3 is 15 residues. The CDR3 protein is CASSPTQARNTEAFF. The DNA of the CDR3 is TGTGCCAGCAGCCCGACGCAGGCACGGAACACTGAAGCTTTCTTT.

V usage is TRBV5-6 and J usage is TRBJ1-4; D gene unclear. Germline CDR1 and CDR2: SGHDT and YYEEEE. This CDR3 region has 13 residues. V shed 6 bases and J shed 7 bases, with 13 bases lying between them. As DNA, the CDR3 is TGTGCCAGCACCACTCTGGTCGGTGAAAAACTGTTTTTT. It translates to CASTTLVGEKLFF. The complete variable domain, with remaining parts taken from reference TRBV5-6 and TRBJ1-4, reads DAGVTQSPTHLIKTRGQQVTLRCSPKSGHDTVSWYQQALGQGPQFIFQYYEEEERQRGNFPDRFSGHQFPNYSSELNVNALLLGDSALYLCASTTLVGEKLFFGSGTQLSVL.

J is TRBJ2-1 and V is TRBV5-1; D is unresolved. The ends were cut back, 0 bases at V and 6 bases at J, with 13 bases in the middle. This CDR3 comprises 15 residues. Germline V lookup: CDR1 SGHRS, CDR2 YFSETQ. This chain's CDR3 is CASSLGASIFNEQFF. CDR3 coding DNA: TGCGCCAGCAGCTTGGGGGCTAGTATTTTCAATGAGCAGTTCTTC.

This clone has just a few counts. The rearrangement links TRBV2 to TRBJ2-2, with TRBD1 matching over 8 bases. Germline V lookup: CDR1 SNHLY, CDR2 FYNNEI. This CDR3 has 14 amino acids. V lost 8 bases and J lost 6; bases outside the gene matches: 8. CDR3 nucleotides: TGTGCCAGCCGTGCAGGGGGCGTCGCCGGGGAGCTGTTTTTT. Protein: CASRAGGVAGELFF.

The genes are TRBV19 and TRBJ1-1, with a tentative D call TRBD1 (5 bases). CDR1 is LNHDA and CDR2 is SQIVND in the germline V gene (reference sequence). V dropped 1 base and J dropped 4 bases, with 7 bases sitting between them. This CDR3 is 13 amino acids long. CDR3 sequence: CASSIGGATEAFF. The CDR3, as DNA: TGTGCCAGTAGTATAGGAGGGGCCACTGAAGCTTTCTTT.